This T cell receptor beta chain emerged from a study of blood T cell repertoires in COVID-19. TCRdb keeps only in-frame clones here, not all; method: immunoSEQ multiplex PCR. Among about 220,000 clones listed, roughly 84% were seen once. This clone has just a few counts. Germline V gene sequence: CDR1 SGHTA, CDR2 FQGNSA. V lost 4 bases to trimming and J lost 3 bases, with 13 bases between them. The length of the CDR3 is 14 residues. The sample comprised PBMCs or T cells enriched from blood (not recorded which). The source is a middle-aged woman who had recovered from COVID-19. This chain connects TRBV7-2 to TRBJ2-7, with a tentative D call TRBD2 (6 bases). The DNA for the CDR3 is TGTGCCAGCAGCTCACAGTTCGGGGGCTACGAGCAGTACGTC. Encoded protein: CASSSQFGGYEQYV.